Following are 27 T cell receptor beta chains from one sample sequenced in a study of T cell changes during pregnancy in multiple sclerosis. The table came from immunoSEQ multiplex PCR; TCRdb's copy has only in-frame clones and leaves some out. Found here are around 50,000 clones, over 85% of them singletons; the top ten hold 0.47%. Sequences were derived from CD4+ T cells from peripheral blood mononuclear cells, sampled in the first trimester of pregnancy. The receptors were gathered from a female donor with multiple sclerosis, enrolled in a pregnancy study.

The CDR3 DNA is TGTGCCAGCAGCTCCGGACAGGTTACCGGGGAGCTGTTTTTT. It is translated as CASSSGQVTGELFF. The chain is built from TRBV27 and TRBJ2-2, with 7 bases fitting TRBD1. The CDR3 contains 14 residues. V was clipped by 6 bases and J by 5 bases; unmatched bases: 6. Looked up from germline, CDR1 is MNHEY and CDR2 is SMNVEV (reference sequence).

The CDR3, as DNA: TGTGCCAGCTCACCAAGGGGGACGGGGGAGCTGTTTTTT. Amino acid sequence: CASSPRGTGELFF. V gene TRBV18 combines with J gene TRBJ2-2; D is possibly TRBD1 (6 bases). This CDR3 comprises 13 residues. Looked up from germline, CDR1 is KGHSH and CDR2 is LQKENI. V gave up 2 bases and J gave up 8 bases, with 9 bases separating them.

The rearrangement links TRBV29-1 to TRBJ1-5; TRBD1 matches 8 bases. Germline assignment: CDR1 SQVTM and CDR2 ANQGSEA. V lost 5 bases, J lost 6 bases, and 9 bases stayed unmatched. CDR3 length equals 14 residues. Here the CDR3 DNA reads TGCAGCGTTCCCGGACAGGGAAAGGGTCAGCCCCAGCATTTT. It is translated as CSVPGQGKGQPQHF.

On this clone itself: This CDR3 is missing its conserved last phenylalanine or tryptophan, likely due to a read error. No DNA is shown, since the ends of the CDR3 on it are uncertain; the CDR3 is the one TCRdb lists. The chain recombines TRBV7-7 with TRBJ2-7; no check of the table's D call, TRBD1, against the DNA was made. CDR1 and CDR2 (germline): SSHAT, FNYEAQ (reference sequence). Including both end residues, the CDR3 is 9 amino acids long. This chain's CDR3 is CASSLGDNR.

J is TRBJ1-3 and V is TRBV6-1; TRBD1 is a possible D gene (6 bases). Trimming pared 6 bases from V and 0 bases from J, leaving 9 bases between. CDR1 is MNHNS, CDR2 SASEGT, per germline. The CDR3 length is 14 residues. CDR3: CASSRGSSGNTIYF. CDR3 sequence (DNA): TGTGCCAGCAGCAGGGGTAGCTCTGGAAACACCATATATTTT.

This chain connects TRBV7-2 to TRBJ2-5, with unresolved D. The CDR3 totals 12 residues. From germline, CDR1 is SGHTA and CDR2 FQGNSA. The ends were cut back, 6 bases at V and 7 bases at J, with 12 bases in the middle. The CDR3 bases are TGTGCCAGCAGTCCCCAAGCTGGGACCCAGTACTTC. Translation: CASSPQAGTQYF.

This rearrangement joins TRBV19 to TRBJ2-1, with 7 bases aligning to TRBD2. CDR1 is LNHDA and CDR2 is SQIVND in the germline V gene (reference sequence). V was pared by 3 bases and J by 4 bases, with 9 bases of the junction left unmatched. The CDR3 is 16 amino acids. DNA of the CDR3: TGTGCCAGTAGTATTTCGGCGGGGGATGTATACAATGAGCAGTTCTTC. Translation gives CASSISAGDVYNEQFF.

This chain uses TRBV19 with TRBJ2-7; the match to TRBD2 covers 7 bases. Unmatched junction bases numbered 7, after V lost 5 bases and J lost 3 bases. CDR3 length: 14 residues. Germline V lookup: CDR1 LNHDA, CDR2 SQIVND (reference sequence). CDR3 DNA sequence: TGTGCCAGTAGTCTGTCGCGGGGGATCTACGAGCAGTACTTC. Amino acid sequence: CASSLSRGIYEQYF.

The chain couples TRBV30 to TRBJ2-2; TRBD1 might be the D (6 bases). The CDR3 contains 17 residues. CDR1 is GTSNPN, CDR2 SVGIG, per germline (reference sequence). With 1 base removed from V and 5 bases from J, the gap between germline ends came to 20 bases. CDR3 protein: CAWSDRMQGLWTGELFF. The CDR3 nucleotides read TGTGCCTGGAGTGATAGGATGCAGGGGTTATGGACCGGGGAGCTGTTTTTT.

The gene calls are TRBV10-1 and TRBJ1-2; D possibly corresponds to TRBD1 (5 bases). The germline V gene encodes CDR1 WNHNN and CDR2 SYGVQD (reference sequence). The CDR3 loop spans 14 amino acids. The ends were cut back, 5 bases at V and 8 bases at J, with 18 bases in the middle. CDR3 nucleotides: TGCGCCAGCAGTCCAGTCCGGGGGGTTGACGGCTACACCTTC. It is translated as CASSPVRGVDGYTF.

J is TRBJ1-1 and V is TRBV12-5, with D possibly being TRBD1 (5 bases). The CDR3 loop spans 15 amino acids. V lost 0 bases, J lost 5 bases, and 13 bases lay in between. Germline CDR1 reads LGHNT; CDR2 reads FRNRAP. DNA for the CDR3: TGTGCTAGTGGTTTGGTAATAGCAGGGAGGACTGAAGCTTTCTTT. This translates into CASGLVIAGRTEAFF.

This chain uses TRBV25-1 with TRBJ1-6; the match to TRBD1 covers 7 bases. CDR1 MGHDK and CDR2 SYGVNS come from the germline V gene. Germline trimming cut 8 bases from V and 5 bases from J; bases unmatched to any gene: 12. This CDR3 has 16 amino acids. In DNA form, the CDR3 reads TGTGCCAGCGGCGAATATATCACAGGGGATAATTCACCCCTCCACTTT. It is translated as CASGEYITGDNSPLHF.

The gene calls are TRBV19 and TRBJ1-6; 10 nucleotides line up with TRBD1. V trimming: 5 bases; J trimming: 5 bases; junction bases outside the gene matches: 6. The germline CDR1 and CDR2 sequences are LNHDA and SQIVND (reference sequence). The CDR3 length is 16 residues. The CDR3 coding sequence is TGTGCCAGTAGTCCGGGACAGGGGTTGAATAATTCACCCCTCCACTTT. Protein sequence: CASSPGQGLNNSPLHF.

The chain recombines TRBV19 with TRBJ1-2; 9 bases agree with TRBD1. V was clipped by 3 bases and J by 4 bases; unmatched bases: 6. Germline V gene lookup returns CDR1 LNHDA and CDR2 SQIVND (reference sequence). The CDR3 is made up of 15 amino acids. The CDR3 DNA reads as TGTGCCAGTAGTATTAGGGACAGGGCATCCTATGGCTACACCTTC. It encodes CASSIRDRASYGYTF.

The rearrangement links TRBV6-5 to TRBJ2-3; possible D gene TRBD2, 6 bases. The CDR3 is made up of 15 amino acids. Germline assignment: CDR1 MNHEY and CDR2 SVGAGI. Trimming shortened V by 2 bases and J by 4 bases, and 13 bases separated the two germline ends. The CDR3 reads CASSYVGGFADTQYF. CDR3 DNA: TGTGCCAGCAGTTACGTGGGGGGTTTTGCAGATACGCAGTATTTT.

This clone appeared once. The rearrangement uses TRBV2 and TRBJ2-4, with a possible D match to TRBD1 (6 bases). Trimming stripped 8 bases from V and 5 bases from J, with 16 bases between. The CDR3 covers 14 residues. Looked up from germline, CDR1 is SNHLY and CDR2 is FYNNEI. CDR3 sequence reads: CASAEAQGQNIQYF. Here the CDR3 DNA reads TGTGCCAGCGCCGAGGCGCAGGGGCAAAACATTCAGTACTTC.

The CDR3 DNA is TGTGCCAGTAGTGAAGGGGGCGCGGGTGAAAAACTGTTTTTT. Residues: CASSEGGAGEKLFF. The chain joins TRBV19 to TRBJ1-4, with TRBD1 identical over 7 bases. The CDR3 sequence is 14 residues long. Per germline, CDR1 LNHDA and CDR2 SQIVND (reference sequence). The trim removed 5 bases at V and 7 bases at J, leaving 7 bases unmatched.

The chain uses TRBV7-9 and TRBJ2-5; D unclear. From germline, CDR1 is SEHNR and CDR2 FQNEAQ (reference sequence). This CDR3 has 14 amino acids. V lost 5 bases, J lost 0 bases, and 10 bases lay in between. The CDR3 region is CASSPTTYQETQYF. The CDR3 DNA sequence: TGTGCCAGCAGCCCCACCACTTACCAAGAGACCCAGTACTTC.

J is TRBJ1-2 and V is TRBV10-3; 7 nucleotides agree with TRBD1. Unmatched junction bases numbered 1, after V lost 2 bases and J lost 1 base. Germline loops: CDR1 ENHRY, CDR2 SYGVKD. The CDR3 sequence is 14 residues long. CDR3 nucleotide sequence: TGTGCCATCAGTGAGGGACAGGTTAACTATGGCTACACCTTC. It yields the protein CAISEGQVNYGYTF.

The gene calls are TRBV29-1 and TRBJ1-1, with TRBD1 matching 7 bases. This CDR3 comprises 13 residues. The J segment lost 4 bases and the V segment lost 7 bases, leaving 9 bases of the junction unmatched. Germline V gene data show CDR1 as SQVTM and CDR2 as ANQGSEA. The chain's CDR3 is CSGNDRVGTEAFF. The CDR3 nucleotides are TGCAGCGGGAACGACAGGGTGGGCACTGAAGCTTTCTTT.

Written as DNA, the CDR3 is TGTGCCAGCAGCCAAGGAGGGCGGGTCCTGACTTTC. This gives the protein CASSQGGRVLTF. J is TRBJ2-6 and V is TRBV14; possible D gene TRBD2, 5 bases. Trimming pared 1 base from V and 13 bases from J, leaving 8 bases between. The CDR3 consists of 12 residues. The germline V gene has CDR1 SGHDN and CDR2 FVKESK.

V gene TRBV6-1 combines with J gene TRBJ2-1; no clear D. Trimming shortened V by 2 bases and J by 4 bases, and 3 bases separated the two germline ends. The V gene's germline CDR1 is MNHNS and CDR2 SASEGT. The CDR3 is made up of 12 amino acids. The CDR3 reads CASSERYNEQFF. The CDR3 DNA follows: TGTGCCAGCAGTGAACGGTACAATGAGCAGTTCTTC.

V and J are TRBV11-2 and TRBJ1-1; D remains unclear. The ends were cut back, 5 bases at V and 5 bases at J, with 12 bases in the middle. Per germline, CDR1 SGHAT and CDR2 FQNNGV. The CDR3 runs to 13 residues. This CDR3 reads CASSPGRATEAFF. The CDR3 nucleotides read TGTGCCAGCAGCCCCGGGAGGGCGACTGAAGCTTTCTTT.

Only one count was recorded for this clone. The rearrangement joins TRBV13 to TRBJ2-5; tentative D call: TRBD1 (6 bases). Germline CDR1 is PRHDT and CDR2 is FYEKMQ (reference sequence). The V end lost 3 bases, the J end lost 5 bases, and 7 bases lay between the germline ends. This CDR3 region has 12 residues. CDR3: CASSLRGETQYF. In DNA, the CDR3 is TGTGCCAGCAGCTTGAGGGGGGAGACCCAGTACTTC.

The V call is TRBV5-5, the J call TRBJ1-1; no clear D gene. The CDR3 sequence is 14 residues long. Trimming took 5 bases from V and 1 from J, leaving 12 bases between them. Germline CDR1 SGHKS, CDR2 YYEKEE (reference sequence). The DNA for the CDR3 is TGTGCCAGCAGGCAGACTCCACCGAACACTGAAGCTTTCTTT. This codes for CASRQTPPNTEAFF.

The genes are TRBV6-5 and TRBJ1-2; 9 bases line up with TRBD1. V trimming: 6 bases; J trimming: 2 bases; junction bases outside the gene matches: 7. CDR1 and CDR2 from the germline V gene are MNHEY and SVGAGI. The CDR3 runs to 15 residues. CDR3 amino acids: CASREQGARNYGYTF. CDR3 in DNA: TGTGCCAGCAGGGAACAGGGGGCTAGGAACTATGGCTACACCTTC.

This chain joins TRBV10-3 and TRBJ1-2; tentatively, D is TRBD1 (5 bases). Trimming removed 7 bases from V and 8 bases from J, with 17 bases in between. CDR1 and CDR2 (germline): ENHRY, SYGVKD. The CDR3 extends over 13 amino acids. The CDR3 sequence: CAIKKGQGNGYTF. The CDR3 DNA follows: TGTGCCATCAAAAAGGGGCAGGGAAACGGCTACACCTTC.